This TCR beta chain was sequenced in a study of blood T cell repertoires in COVID-19. For the study at large: Sources were T cells, B-cell-depleted T cells, or PBMCs; the material itself was cDNA or gDNA.

Sequencing used immunoSEQ multiplex PCR; TCRdb keeps in-frame clones, though not all of them. The table records under 150,000 clones, approximately 81% of them present only once. The V end lost 4 bases, the J end lost 0 bases, and 7 bases lay between the germline ends. CDR3 length: 14 residues. Germline loops: CDR1 MNHEY, CDR2 SMNVEV (reference sequence). The chain recombines TRBV27 with TRBJ1-5; D is unresolved. The TCR originated in a man aged 40-49 years with acute or convalescent COVID-19. Sequenced: peripheral blood. The CDR3 spells CASSSTYSNQPQHF. The DNA for the CDR3 is TGTGCCAGCAGTTCTACTTATAGCAATCAGCCCCAGCATTTT.